The T cell receptor (beta chain) described here comes from a study of blood T cell repertoires in COVID-19. In the study overall: Specimens from acute and convalescent COVID-19 originated in the United States, Italy and Spain. The cDNA or gDNA used as material had been derived from T cells, B-cell-depleted T cells, or PBMCs.

Under the authors' procedure: Reference gene primer amplification gave estimated nucleated cell counts. Repertoires were generated with immunoSEQ multiplex PCR, while TCRdb's copy carries only in-frame clones and drops some. V, J and clone size were drawn from that table, and D and trimming were deduced from the DNA. The repertoire holds some 250,000 clones, with over 70% as singletons. This CDR3 is built from 15 residues. CDR1 and CDR2 (germline): LGHDT, YNNKEL (reference sequence). Trimming cost V 6 bases and J 7 bases; bases outside gene matches: 11. This clonotype was obtained from a woman of 80 years or more with acute or convalescent COVID-19. Material for sequencing was peripheral blood. The rearrangement joins TRBV3-1 (or the pseudogene TRBV3-2) to TRBJ1-3; 8 bases align to TRBD1. The DNA of the CDR3 is TGTGCCAGCAGATCACACGACAGGGGTAGGAACACCATATATTTT. It encodes CASRSHDRGRNTIYF.